These 31 T cell receptor beta chains came from one sample sequenced in a study of T cell repertoires in cytomegalovirus infection. Each CDR3 protein gets one entry after TCRdb re-called the reads with MiXCR. The sample carries roughly 230,000 distinct CDR3 sequences, roughly 20% recorded once. The material sequenced was CD8+ T cells from PBMCs. Every receptor here comes from a human donor in good health (CMV status not recorded). Some clones in this sample may be carry-over from other donors' samples.

The chain employs TRBV27 and TRBJ2-2, with D unclear. Trimming stripped 6 bases from V and 7 bases from J, with 15 bases between. This CDR3 contains 14 residues. The germline V gene has CDR1 MNHEY and CDR2 SMNVEV (reference sequence). Here the CDR3 reads CASSGYELGGELFF. For the CDR3, the DNA is TGTGCCAGCAGCGGTTATGAGTTGGGCGGGGAGCTGTTTTTT.

The gene calls are TRBV9 and TRBJ2-1; 7 nucleotides match TRBD1. The CDR3 contains 15 residues. The germline V gene has CDR1 SGDLS and CDR2 YYNGEE. The V gene end was trimmed by 3 bases and the J gene end by 4 bases; junction bases not matched to a gene: 7. CDR3: CASSEEQGNYNEQFF. In DNA form, the CDR3 reads TGTGCCAGCAGCGAGGAACAGGGGAATTACAATGAGCAGTTCTTC.

This clonotype showed up many times. V usage is TRBV7-8 and J usage is TRBJ2-1; 9 bases match TRBD2. The CDR3 extends over 14 amino acids. J gave up 8 bases and V 5 bases, and 7 bases lay outside the gene matches. Germline lookup yields CDR1 SGHVS and CDR2 FQNEAQ. The DNA of the CDR3 is TGTGCCAGCAGCGTACTAGCGGGCGGGGATGAGCAGTTCTTC. This translates into CASSVLAGGDEQFF. Drawing the rest from reference TRBV7-8 and TRBJ2-1, the complete variable domain is GAGVSQSPRYKVAKRGQDVALRCDPISGHVSLFWYQQALGQGPEFLTYFQNEAQLDKSGLPSDRFFAERPEGSVSTLKIQRTQQEDSAVYLCASSVLAGGDEQFFGPGTRLTVL.

This clonotype was detected only a few times. The chain employs TRBV10-3 and TRBJ2-2; D uncertain. Between the trimmed V and J ends, which lost 0 bases and 4 bases, there was a span of 9 bases. Germline V lookup: CDR1 ENHRY, CDR2 SYGVKD. The CDR3 has 15 amino acids. The CDR3 sequence is CAISESVGITGELFF. CDR3 DNA sequence: TGTGCCATCAGTGAGTCTGTAGGGATCACCGGGGAGCTGTTTTTT.

This clonotype was counted many times. The genes are TRBV7-9 and TRBJ2-7; D remains unclear. Trimming left V 5 bases short and J 5 bases short, with 4 bases between. The CDR3 length is 10 residues. Germline-derived CDR1 and CDR2 are SEHNR and FQNEAQ (reference sequence). The DNA of the CDR3 is TGTGCCAGCAGCAATAACGAGCAGTACTTC. This gives the protein CASSNNEQYF.

V is TRBV29-1 and J is TRBJ1-3; possibly TRBD1 for D (5 bases). Looked up from germline, CDR1 is SQVTM and CDR2 is ANQGSEA. V lost 6 bases and J 1 base, leaving 16 bases between the germline ends. The CDR3 sequence is 15 residues long. In nucleotides, the CDR3 is TGCAGCGTCCATTTCGGGGACCGTTCTGGAAACACCATATATTTT. Translating it yields CSVHFGDRSGNTIYF.

Worth noting for this clonotype: Compared with germline, one end of the junction differs, possibly owing to a read error. The V call is TRBV10-3, the J call TRBJ2-3; 7 nucleotides match TRBD2. This CDR3 region has 17 residues. Germline values: CDR1 ENHRY, CDR2 SYGVKD. CDR3 sequence: CAISEPSGGSAGDMQYF. The CDR3 DNA follows: TGTGCCATCAGTGAGCCTTCGGGGGGTTCAGCAGGAGATATGCAGTATTTT.

This clonotype has a count of ten or more. The chain couples TRBV7-2 to TRBJ1-1; D is undetermined. Germline V gives CDR1 SGHTA, CDR2 FQGNSA. V was cut by 0 bases and J by 1 base, with 21 bases left in between. The CDR3 covers 19 residues. The CDR3 DNA reads as TGTGCCAGCAGCTTAGCGAAGGCCGGGGAGAAGCGGCAGAACACTGAAGCTTTCTTT. This codes for CASSLAKAGEKRQNTEAFF.

This clonotype has a handful of counts. The chain joins TRBV7-9 to TRBJ1-1; TRBD1 matches 9 bases. CDR3 length: 13 residues. Germline CDR1 is SEHNR and CDR2 is FQNEAQ (reference sequence). Trimming at V came to 7 bases and at J to 5 bases, leaving 5 bases not matched to a gene. The CDR3 DNA reads as TGTGCCAGCAACCGGGACAGGGCGACTGAAGCTTTCTTT. Translating it yields CASNRDRATEAFF. Full variable domain (missing parts from reference TRBV7-9 and TRBJ1-1): DTGVSQNPRHKITKRGQNVTFRCDPISEHNRLYWYRQTLGQGPEFLTYFQNEAQLEKSRLLSDRFSAERPKGSFSTLEIQRTEQGDSAMYLCASNRDRATEAFFGQGTRLTVV.

The rearrangement links TRBV20-1 to TRBJ2-7, with D hard to call. The CDR3 has 14 residues. Trimming shortened V by 0 bases and J by 4 bases, and 13 bases separated the two germline ends. Germline CDR1 reads DFQATT; CDR2 reads SNEGSKA (reference sequence). CDR3 sequence reads: CSARDPFYGYEQYF. CDR3 nucleotide sequence: TGCAGTGCTAGAGATCCGTTTTATGGTTACGAGCAGTACTTC.

In this sample, this clonotype turned up a few times. The rearrangement joins TRBV29-1 to TRBJ2-1; no reliable D call. Trimming took 4 bases from V and 6 from J, leaving 4 bases between them. The germline CDR1 and CDR2 sequences are SQVTM and ANQGSEA. This CDR3 spans 10 amino acids. CDR3 region: CSVVANEQFF. The CDR3 coding sequence is TGCAGCGTTGTCGCCAATGAGCAGTTCTTC.

This clonotype occurred many times. The gene calls are TRBV2 and TRBJ2-1; D gene unclear. CDR3 length: 12 amino acids. CDR1 is SNHLY, CDR2 FYNNEI, per germline. V gave up 5 bases and J gave up 6 bases, with 8 bases separating them. CDR3 sequence: CASSSGGNEQFF. DNA of the CDR3: TGTGCCAGCAGTTCAGGTGGCAATGAGCAGTTCTTC.

The chain carries TRBV12-3 or TRBV12-4 and TRBJ1-1, with a possible D match to TRBD1 (6 bases). CDR3 length equals 13 residues. V gave up 11 bases and J gave up 1 base, with 14 bases separating them. The CDR3 DNA reads as TGTGCCGGTCGGGGGCAGAGGAACACTGAAGCTTTCTTT. Its protein product is CAGRGQRNTEAFF.

This clonotype was detected a few times. V and J are TRBV7-9 and TRBJ2-7; maybe TRBD1 (6 bases). Germline V gives CDR1 SEHNR, CDR2 FQNEAQ (reference sequence). This CDR3 comprises 16 residues. The ends were cut back, 1 base at V and 0 bases at J, with 13 bases in the middle. In DNA, the CDR3 is TGTGCCAGCAGCTTAGTCTCCGGGACATACTCCTACGAGCAGTACTTC. This codes for CASSLVSGTYSYEQYF.

The CDR3 loop reads CASREQVSNYGYTF. The CDR3, as DNA: TGTGCCAGCAGGGAACAGGTGTCTAACTATGGCTACACCTTC. The rearrangement uses TRBV2 and TRBJ1-2; TRBD1 might be the D (5 bases). The CDR3 loop spans 14 amino acids. CDR1 SNHLY and CDR2 FYNNEI come from the germline V gene. Trimming stripped 6 bases from V and 0 bases from J, with 11 bases between.

The chain joins TRBV5-6 to TRBJ1-1; D call uncertain. V was clipped by 1 base and J by 5 bases, with 9 bases between them. Germline assignment: CDR1 SGHDT and CDR2 YYEEEE. This CDR3 has 13 amino acids. This CDR3 reads CASSLTGVTEAFF. The CDR3 DNA reads as TGTGCCAGCAGCTTGACCGGGGTAACTGAAGCTTTCTTT.

The chain joins TRBV27 to TRBJ2-1; 10 bases are a match to TRBD2. V was pared by 5 bases and J by 7 bases, with 14 bases of the junction left unmatched. Germline V gene data show CDR1 as MNHEY and CDR2 as SMNVEV (reference sequence). The CDR3 loop spans 17 amino acids. CDR3 coding DNA: TGTGCCAGCAGTCCACTAAGAAGCGGGGGGGCTTGGAATGAGCAGTTCTTC. This gives the protein CASSPLRSGGAWNEQFF.

This clonotype was seen repeatedly, ten times or more. The V and J genes are TRBV7-6 and TRBJ2-2, with 7 bases lining up with TRBD2. Germline V CDR1 and CDR2: SGHVS, FNYEAQ. The CDR3 length is 16 residues. After removal of 1 base from V and 3 bases from J, the junction contained 5 bases not matched to a gene. The CDR3 loop reads CASSLEAGEDTGELFF. The DNA of the CDR3 is TGTGCCAGCAGCTTAGAGGCGGGGGAGGACACCGGGGAGCTGTTTTTT.

This clonotype turned up a few times. Germline and junction disagree at one end, which may indicate a read error. The chain carries TRBV7-2 and TRBJ2-3; possible D gene TRBD2, 6 bases. Germline CDR1 is SGHTA and CDR2 is FQGNSA. The CDR3 sequence is 12 residues long. CDR3 sequence: CASSAGTAVRHF. The CDR3 coding sequence is TGTGCCAGCAGCGCCGGGACTGCCGTTCGTCATTTT.

This CDR3 is CASSFFRNTGELFF. DNA of the CDR3: TGTGCCAGCAGTTTCTTCCGGAACACCGGGGAGCTGTTTTTT. This chain links TRBV28 with TRBJ2-2; D call uncertain. This CDR3 comprises 14 residues. V was shortened by 3 bases and J by 1 base, with 6 bases between the two germline ends. CDR1 MDHEN and CDR2 SYDVKM come from the germline V gene.

The chain's CDR3 is CASSWGQGSYNEQFF. CDR3 bases: TGTGCCAGCAGTTGGGGACAGGGATCCTACAATGAGCAGTTCTTC. The chain couples TRBV27 to TRBJ2-1; TRBD1 matches at 9 bases. CDR1 MNHEY and CDR2 SMNVEV come from the germline V gene (reference sequence). This CDR3 contains 15 residues. With V trimmed by 4 bases and J by 1 base, 2 bases remained unmatched.

In this sample, this clonotype turned up a few times. This chain connects TRBV12-3 or TRBV12-4 to TRBJ2-5; the match to TRBD2 covers 11 bases. The junction had 12 bases not matched to a gene; V was cut back by 5 bases and J by 4 bases. The CDR3 sequence is 17 residues long. The CDR3 nucleotides read TGTGCCAGCAGTAACCCGGGACTAGCGGCTGAGGGAGAGACCCAGTACTTC. It encodes CASSNPGLAAEGETQYF.

This clonotype was seen only a few times. J is TRBJ1-2 and V is TRBV2, with D maybe TRBD1 (6 bases). The CDR3 is 14 amino acids. Germline V gives CDR1 SNHLY, CDR2 FYNNEI. Trimming cost V 2 bases and J 4 bases, with 11 bases left between them. The CDR3 DNA is TGTGCCAGCAGTGAATCGGACAGTCTCTATGGCTACACCTTC. Amino acid sequence: CASSESDSLYGYTF.

This clonotype has more than one count but fewer than ten. The V gene is TRBV11-2, the J gene TRBJ2-5, with 10 bases fitting TRBD1. V shed 5 bases and J 2 bases; nucleotides not matched to a gene: 5. Germline values: CDR1 SGHAT, CDR2 FQNNGV. CDR3 length equals 15 residues. CDR3 loop: CASSVWTGGQETQYF. The CDR3 DNA reads TGTGCCAGCAGCGTGTGGACAGGGGGGCAAGAGACCCAGTACTTC.

The rearrangement links TRBV20-1 to TRBJ2-7; 10 nucleotides align to TRBD1. Losses at the gene ends were 1 base for V and 1 base for J; bases not matched to a gene: 7. The CDR3 consists of 16 residues. Germline values: CDR1 DFQATT, CDR2 SNEGSKA (reference sequence). CDR3 DNA: TGCAGTGCTAGAGGCTACGGGACAGGGGTATCCTACGAGCAGTACTTC. Its protein product is CSARGYGTGVSYEQYF.

This chain joins TRBV19 and TRBJ2-7, with D perhaps TRBD2 (5 bases). The CDR3 spans 15 residues. Germline values: CDR1 LNHDA, CDR2 SQIVND (reference sequence). V was cut by 5 bases and J by 0 bases, with 14 bases left in between. This CDR3 reads CASSYGGASSYEQYF. The CDR3, as DNA: TGTGCCAGTAGTTACGGAGGAGCCAGCTCCTACGAGCAGTACTTC.

The V call is TRBV29-1, the J call TRBJ1-2; the D is unclear. V gave up 1 base and J gave up 2 bases, with 8 bases separating them. The CDR3 runs to 13 residues. CDR1 is SQVTM and CDR2 is ANQGSEA in the germline V gene. For the CDR3, the DNA is TGCAGCGTTGAAGGAACACGGAACTATGGCTACACCTTC. Its translation: CSVEGTRNYGYTF.

This clonotype was detected ten times or more. The chain uses TRBV7-8 and TRBJ1-6, with D perhaps matching TRBD1 (5 bases). This CDR3 comprises 16 residues. Germline lookup yields CDR1 SGHVS and CDR2 FQNEAQ. V gave up 1 base and J gave up 7 bases, with 14 bases separating them. CDR3 residues: CASSLDRFSANSPLHF. The CDR3, as DNA: TGTGCCAGCAGCTTAGACAGGTTTTCCGCCAATTCACCCCTCCACTTT.

The rearrangement joins TRBV28 to TRBJ2-3; D not resolved. V was trimmed by 2 bases and J by 1 base, leaving 16 bases between them. The germline V gene has CDR1 MDHEN and CDR2 SYDVKM. The CDR3 extends over 17 amino acids. DNA for the CDR3: TGTGCCAGCAGTTTAAGTAGTCCGGACGGGCGCACAGATACGCAGTATTTT. Its protein product is CASSLSSPDGRTDTQYF. The whole variable domain, remainder taken from reference TRBV28 and TRBJ2-3, is DVKVTQSSRYLVKRTGEKVFLECVQDMDHENMFWYRQDPGLGLRLIYFSYDVKMKEKGDIPEGYSVSREKKERFSLILESASTNQTSMYLCASSLSSPDGRTDTQYFGPGTRLTVL.

This clonotype has just a few counts. The chain combines TRBV12-3 or TRBV12-4 with TRBJ1-4; TRBD1 matches 8 bases. This CDR3 region has 12 residues. Losses at the gene ends were 4 bases for V and 8 bases for J; bases not matched to a gene: 0. In nucleotides, the CDR3 is TGTGCCAGCAGTTGGACAGGGGAAAAACTGTTTTTT. It encodes CASSWTGEKLFF.

This clonotype showed up just a few times. The V gene is TRBV2, the J gene TRBJ1-5; D ambiguous. Germline CDR1 reads SNHLY; CDR2 reads FYNNEI. Trimming left V 4 bases short and J 4 bases short, with 11 bases between. The CDR3 has 14 residues. In DNA form, the CDR3 reads TGTGCCAGCAGTGGGGGTGGGTTTAATCAGCCCCAGCATTTT. This gives the protein CASSGGGFNQPQHF.